This record looks at one T cell receptor (beta chain) sequence and its context. This clonotype occurred many times. The antigen it recognizes is unknown. No clone much larger than this one lies a single base away; base qualities are absent. The germline V gene gives CDR1 as MDHEN and CDR2 as SYDVKM. V drops 4 bases and J drops 5 bases, leaving 14 bases in between. The CDR3 has 15 amino acids, counting the end cysteine and phenylalanine. The only DNA kept is the CDR3, 45 bases in frame from the first base. This entry is derived from a study of regulatory T cells in long-lasting Graves disease (dated by TCRdb to the early 2020s). Regarding the research as a whole: Patients with newly diagnosed Graves' disease had been on antithyroid drugs for under 3 months. Persistent Graves' disease patients were compared with newly diagnosed Graves' disease patients by peripheral blood TCR sequencing and RNA sequencing. The study was registered as a clinical trial and conducted in China. A total of approximately 35 samples underwent TCR sequencing: approximately 13 from persistent and some 20 from newly diagnosed Graves' disease patients.

Read against the paper, the sample's time point label means: newly diagnosed GD, antithyroid drugs for less than 3 months. RNA was extracted from PBMCs in TRIzol for both TCR sequencing and RNA sequencing. The diagnosis of Graves' disease followed American Thyroid Association guidelines. Patients for the study were recruited at an endocrinology department in Xi'an, China. Each patient gave around 9 milliliters of peripheral blood, collected in an EDTA anticoagulant tube. Ficoll Paque Plus density gradient separation was used to isolate PBMCs, and no additional T cell sorting was done. An Agilent 2100 Bioanalyzer and agarose gel were used to assess RNA quality, and a NanoDrop 2000 was used to measure RNA concentration. Library construction relied on multiplex PCR. The listed sequencing device is Illumina HiSeq 4000. CDR3 regions were amplified by Arm-PCR with iRepertoire HTBI primers to construct TCR beta libraries. Gel purification was performed on PCR products prior to sequencing. The study's processing was this. Gene usage analysis of CDR3 amino acid clonotypes used the 62 TRBV and fewer than 15 TRBJ segments found across samples. COPE and FqMerger were used to merge the filtered high-quality paired reads into contigs. Contigs were aligned with BLAST to IMGT TRBV, TRBD and TRBJ reference genes, and CDR3 was defined per IMGT. Clonotypes above 0.1% frequency were classified as highly expanded clones. Repertoire diversity was measured by Shannon entropy, and V-J evenness by the Gini coefficient. A clonotype was considered public if more than one individual shared it. TCRdb reprocessed the public reads (quality trimming at Q25 with fastp, clone calling with MiXCR) and kept in-frame beta chains. Each CDR3 protein gets just one entry, which takes the most common genes and DNA from the rows behind it. These V and J calls derive from TCRdb rather than the authors' analysis. This sample comprises approximately 350,000 distinct CDR3 sequences, about a sixth of them detected only once. The biggest ten clones account for around 21% of the sample.

What the study reported, not specific to this receptor: Sequencing and analysis were restricted to the TCR beta chain. The authors noted that the small sample size was a limitation that may lower accuracy. A larger number of public clonotypes was shared among persistent patients (more than 2,500) than among newly diagnosed patients (roughly 1,000). TRBV28, TRBJ1-2 and TRBJ2-5 were preferentially used in persistent disease, while TRBV20-1 and TRBJ2-1 were favored in newly diagnosed disease. Persistent Graves' disease patients showed lower TCR Shannon entropy and fewer highly expanded clones than newly diagnosed patients, suggesting clonal expansion. The study examined only peripheral blood because the primary lesion, thyroid tissue, could not be accessed.

These same data were also listed under a study on T cells in Graves' hyperthyroidism and ophthalmopathy. Reported in the second study: Graves' hyperthyroidism was defined as stable when no progression to ophthalmopathy occurred over 18 months of follow-up. Hyperthyroidism patients were aged 18 to 65 years and newly diagnosed, with disease duration of less than 2 months. The study excluded patients with uncontrolled infections, other autoimmune diseases, pregnancy or lactation. Clinical symptoms, serum thyroxine and TRAb, thyroid ultrasound, and orbital computed tomography formed the basis for the diagnoses. The TCR CDR3 was subjected to a first round of RT-PCR using the HTBI primer set and the Qiagen OneStep RT-PCR kit. Most expanded thyroid clonotypes (frequency above 0.001) were also detected in blood, suggesting blood repertoires may reflect thyroid immune responses. A 13 V-J signature model separated ophthalmopathy from stable hyperthyroidism, with around 91% sensitivity and roughly 82% specificity in cross-validation and 80%/75% in testing. In validation, progression to ophthalmopathy was predicted by the model with more than 65% sensitivity and 72.22% specificity, a median of about 6.8 months before onset. To identify distinguishing TCR V-J signatures, a discovery cohort of 90 to 100 patients was used, comprising under 45 with Graves' ophthalmopathy and around 60 with stable Graves' hyperthyroidism. Prospective prediction of ophthalmopathy was tested in an independent validation cohort of 18 to 20 hyperthyroidism patients and around 16 patients who later progressed to ophthalmopathy. For training and testing, the 80 to 100 patients in the discovery cohort were randomly divided in a 7:3 ratio. Thyroid tissue and blood T-cell repertoires from about six Graves' hyperthyroidism patients were also compared in the study. After blood sampling, hyperthyroidism patients were treated with methimazole at a starting dose of 30 mg daily, and ophthalmopathy patients were treated with high-dose intravenous methylprednisolone. The libraries were constructed in a second round of multiplex PCR and then size-selected and purified. Sequencing of the libraries was done on an Illumina HiSeq2000 using paired-end 100 bp reads. SOAPnuke was used to process the raw data, throwing out any read that contained adapters or uncalled bases, had a mean Phred below 15, or lacked an exact constant-primer or identifier match. High-quality paired reads were merged with COPE v1.2.5, and unique nucleotide sequences were defined as clonotypes. MiTCR v1.1 was used to align the clonotypes against IMGT TRBV, TRBD and TRBJ reference segments. The analysis included only V-J combinations with a frequency above 0.0001, which together covered around 99% of the repertoires. A TCS score was defined as the ratio of F50 (clonal expansion) to E x V (chaos), with BLOSUM62-based TCRdist applied between CDR3 peptides within each V-J. Welch's t-statistics and random forest reduced approximately 520 V-J features to 13, which were used in a naive Bayes classifier (R e1071). No statistical method was used to fix the sample size in advance, and group allocation was not hidden from the investigators. The paper reports TCR Vbeta CDR3 sequencing of fewer than 150 peripheral blood samples: approximately 41 ophthalmopathy, about 75 hyperthyroidism and 17 progressor patients.

The TCR comes from a young woman with Graves disease. Donor details come from another sample of the same person, matched by shared clones. The V and J genes are TRBV28 and TRBJ2-2; the D region may be TRBD1 or TRBD2, each matching 6 bases equally. Specimen: peripheral blood mononuclear cells (PBMCs), collected at new diagnosis, from a patient treated with antithyroid drugs. Read as DNA, the sequence is TGTGCCAGCAGTTCCCCGGGGGCCCCAACCGGGGAGCTGTTTTTT. Translation gives CASSSPGAPTGELFF.